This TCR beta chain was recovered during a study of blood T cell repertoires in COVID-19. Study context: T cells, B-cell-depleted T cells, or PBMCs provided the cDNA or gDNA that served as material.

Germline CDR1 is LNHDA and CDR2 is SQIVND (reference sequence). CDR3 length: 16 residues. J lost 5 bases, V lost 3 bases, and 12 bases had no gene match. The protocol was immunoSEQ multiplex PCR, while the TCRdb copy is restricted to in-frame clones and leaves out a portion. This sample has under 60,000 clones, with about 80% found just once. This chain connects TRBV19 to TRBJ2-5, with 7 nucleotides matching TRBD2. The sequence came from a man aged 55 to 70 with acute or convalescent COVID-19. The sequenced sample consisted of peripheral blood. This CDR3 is CASSITSESRRETQYF. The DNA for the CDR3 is TGTGCCAGTAGTATTACTAGCGAGTCCCGCCGGGAGACCCAGTACTTC.